A selection of T cell receptor beta chains follows, all from one sample in a study of blood T cell repertoires in COVID-19. Only in-frame clones appear in the TCRdb table, and some are missing; sequencing was by immunoSEQ multiplex PCR. The sample holds 100,000 or so clones; 80% to 90% are singletons and the top ten take 2% to 3%. Sequencing was performed on PBMCs or T cells enriched from blood (not recorded which). The receptors originated from a woman in her forties or fifties who had recovered from COVID-19. Both conserved end residues are part of each CDR3. Fields, in order: clone size, V gene, D gene, J gene, CDR3 protein, CDR3 DNA. The D gene is left open where the match is weak. Expanded clones are given a class, and other clones once, few, many or no size at all.

NA	TRBV29-1	NA	TRBJ2-3	CSVDRPRGRARDTQYF	TGCAGCGTTGACAGGCCTAGGGGCCGGGCGAGGGATACGCAGTATTTT
NA	TRBV4-2	TRBD1	TRBJ1-5	CASSQETGILNQPQHF	TGTGCCAGCAGCCAAGAGACAGGGATTCTCAACCAGCCCCAGCATTTT
once	TRBV6-5	TRBD2	TRBJ2-5	CASSYELAGGETQYF	TGTGCCAGCAGTTACGAACTAGCGGGAGGGGAGACCCAGTACTTC
NA	TRBV10-3	NA	TRBJ1-4	CAISESWTGNEKLFF	TGTGCCATCAGTGAGTCTTGGACGGGGAATGAAAAACTGTTTTTT
NA	TRBV4-1	NA	TRBJ1-6	CASSLTGGSYNSPLHF	TGCGCCAGCAGCCTAACAGGCGGCTCCTATAATTCACCCCTCCACTTT
few	TRBV29-1	TRBD2	TRBJ2-2	CSVKGGLAGATNTGELFF	TGCAGCGTAAAAGGGGGACTAGCGGGAGCGACGAACACCGGGGAGCTGTTTTTT
NA	TRBV29-1	NA	TRBJ1-3	CSVRWAGGNTIYF	TGCAGCGTTAGATGGGCTGGAGGAAACACCATATATTTT
NA	TRBV6-2/TRBV6-3	NA	TRBJ1-2	CASSWTAYGYTF	TGTGCCAGCAGTTGGACAGCTTATGGCTACACCTTC
NA	TRBV4-2	NA	TRBJ1-5	CASSQDAYIVYSNQPQHF	TGTGCCAGCAGCCAAGACGCCTATATTGTTTATAGCAATCAGCCCCAGCATTTT
NA	TRBV5-4	NA	TRBJ1-1	CASSSNGLMSHTEAFF	TGTGCCAGCAGCTCAAATGGGCTCATGAGTCACACTGAAGCTTTCTTT
NA	TRBV5-1	NA	TRBJ2-3	CASSPNGWSSDTQYF	TGCGCCAGCAGCCCAAATGGGTGGAGTTCAGATACGCAGTATTTT
NA	TRBV18	NA	TRBJ2-2	CASSQRQATNTGELFF	TGTGCCAGCTCGCAAAGACAGGCTACGAACACCGGGGAGCTGTTTTTT
once	TRBV3-1/TRBV3-2	NA	TRBJ2-2	CASSQDGAPLGLFF	TGTGCCAGCAGCCAAGATGGGGCCCCTCTGGGGCTGTTTTTT
NA	TRBV29-1	NA	TRBJ2-3	CSGVASSTDTQYF	TGCAGCGGGGTGGCTAGCTCCACAGATACGCAGTATTTT
once	TRBV5-4	NA	TRBJ2-2	CASSLAGTGELFF	TGTGCCAGCAGCTTGGCAGGGACCGGGGAGCTGTTTTTT
NA	TRBV5-1	NA	TRBJ1-5	CASSPEGRNQPQHF	TGCGCCAGCAGCCCCGAGGGCCGCAATCAGCCCCAGCATTTT
NA	TRBV21-1	NA	TRBJ2-4	CASKEGTSPYKNIQYF	TGTGCCAGCAAGGAGGGCACCTCACCCTACAAAAACATTCAGTACTTC
NA	TRBV6-5	NA	TRBJ1-1	CASSSHSGATEAFF	TGTGCCAGCAGTTCCCACAGTGGGGCGACTGAAGCTTTCTTT
NA	TRBV6-4	TRBD1	TRBJ1-2	CASHLRRDSSYGYTF	TGTGCCAGCCATTTACGCCGGGACAGCTCTTATGGCTACACCTTC
NA	TRBV4-1	NA	TRBJ2-7	CASSQEPRAYEQYF	TGCGCCAGCAGCCAAGAGCCCAGGGCCTACGAGCAGTACTTC
NA	TRBV9	NA	TRBJ1-2	CASSVEAGGGNYGYTF	TGTGCCAGCAGCGTCGAGGCGGGGGGCGGGAACTATGGCTACACCTTC
few	TRBV27	TRBD1	TRBJ1-2	CASSHIGQAYGYTF	TGTGCCAGCAGTCACATCGGACAGGCCTATGGCTACACCTTC
once	TRBV6-5	TRBD1	TRBJ1-6	CASSYGGTDYSPLHF	TGTGCCAGCAGTTACGGGGGGACAGACTATTCACCCCTCCACTTT
NA	TRBV5-1	NA	TRBJ1-2	CASSLDTYYGYTF	TGCGCCAGCAGCTTGGACACGTACTATGGCTACACCTTC
once	TRBV7-6	TRBD1	TRBJ1-1	CASSPTRGMNTEAFF	TGTGCCAGCAGCCCCACCAGGGGGATGAACACTGAAGCTTTCTTT
NA	TRBV28	NA	TRBJ2-3	CASSSEGEGKADTQYF	TGTGCCAGCAGTTCCGAAGGAGAAGGAAAGGCAGATACGCAGTATTTT
once	TRBV30	TRBD1	TRBJ1-4	CAWSVKGTASYEKLFF	TGTGCCTGGAGCGTAAAGGGGACAGCCAGTTATGAAAAACTGTTTTTT
NA	TRBV25-1	TRBD1	TRBJ1-6	CASRGDRGLKYNSPLHF	TGTGCCAGCAGAGGGGACAGAGGGTTGAAGTATAATTCACCCCTCCACTTT
NA	TRBV27	TRBD1	TRBJ1-6	CASSSWTGLNSPLHF	TGTGCCAGCAGTTCTTGGACAGGGCTAAATTCACCCCTCCACTTT
NA	TRBV5-1	NA	TRBJ2-5	CASSPADKETQYF	TGCGCCAGCAGCCCGGCAGACAAAGAGACCCAGTACTTC
NA	TRBV18	NA	TRBJ2-1	CASSPATRSAGMSNEQFF	TGTGCCAGCTCACCGGCCACAAGAAGTGCGGGAATGAGCAATGAGCAGTTCTTC
few	TRBV28	NA	TRBJ2-2	CASSLMGAAAANTGELFF	TGTGCCAGCAGTCTCATGGGTGCAGCGGCCGCGAACACCGGGGAGCTGTTTTTT
NA	TRBV4-2	NA	TRBJ2-6	CASSQDHRVGSGANVLTF	TGTGCCAGCAGCCAAGATCACAGGGTGGGTTCCGGGGCCAACGTCCTGACTTTC
NA	TRBV19	TRBD1	TRBJ2-1	CASRTGWNEQFF	TGTGCCAGCCGGACAGGGTGGAATGAGCAGTTCTTC
few	TRBV6-4	TRBD1	TRBJ1-1	CASSTGTGNTEAFF	TGTGCCAGCAGTACCGGGACAGGCAACACTGAAGCTTTCTTT
once	TRBV19	TRBD1	TRBJ2-7	CASSIEETGSYEQYF	TGTGCCAGTAGTATAGAAGAGACAGGGTCCTACGAGCAGTACTTC
NA	TRBV28	NA	TRBJ1-4	CASSPGGLANEKLFF	TGTGCCAGCAGCCCCGGGGGATTGGCTAATGAAAAACTGTTTTTT
NA	TRBV6-5	TRBD2	TRBJ2-1	CASSSGTRNEQFF	TGTGCCAGCAGTTCAGGGACTAGAAATGAGCAGTTCTTC
NA	TRBV28	TRBD2	TRBJ2-5	CASGTSGEETQYF	TGTGCCAGCGGGACTAGCGGGGAAGAGACCCAGTACTTC
NA	TRBV3-1/TRBV3-2	NA	TRBJ2-5	CASSPPGGAGETQYF	TGTGCCAGCAGCCCCCCTGGGGGGGCGGGTGAGACCCAGTACTTC
NA	TRBV19	TRBD1	TRBJ1-2	CASTRDRANYGYTF	TGTGCCAGTACCCGGGACAGAGCTAACTATGGCTACACCTTC
NA	TRBV7-9	NA	TRBJ2-1	CASSFWVRNNEQFF	TGTGCCAGCAGCTTCTGGGTCAGGAACAATGAGCAGTTCTTC
NA	TRBV7-6	NA	TRBJ2-7	CASSLGGGGSYEQYF	TGTGCTAGCAGCTTAGGAGGGGGCGGCTCCTACGAGCAGTACTTC
NA	TRBV6-5	TRBD1	TRBJ1-2	CASTTRGTANYGYTF	TGTGCCAGCACCACCCGCGGGACAGCTAACTATGGCTACACCTTC
NA	TRBV24-1	NA	TRBJ1-5	CATSDPREGGNQPQHF	TGTGCCACCAGTGATCCGCGGGAGGGGGGCAATCAGCCCCAGCATTTT
once	TRBV28	NA	TRBJ2-5	CASSYQTQGPRETQYF	TGTGCCAGCAGCTACCAAACTCAGGGCCCCCGTGAGACCCAGTACTTC
NA	TRBV6-4	NA	TRBJ1-2	CASSDSSLRSYGYTF	TGTGCCAGCAGTGACTCGTCCCTTCGCAGCTATGGCTACACCTTC
NA	TRBV19	TRBD2	TRBJ2-7	CASRTSGSYEQYF	TGTGCCAGCCGGACTAGCGGCTCCTACGAGCAGTACTTC
NA	TRBV2	NA	TRBJ1-5	CASSEGINQPQHF	TGTGCCAGCAGTGAGGGCATAAATCAGCCCCAGCATTTT
NA	TRBV14	NA	TRBJ2-3	CASSQDPGRITDTQYF	TGTGCCAGCAGCCAAGACCCAGGCCGGATCACAGATACGCAGTATTTT
NA	TRBV9	NA	TRBJ2-1	CASSVHRDTYNEQFF	TGTGCCAGCAGCGTCCACAGGGATACCTACAATGAGCAGTTCTTC
NA	TRBV27	NA	TRBJ2-2	CASSLSIRGTGELFF	TGTGCCAGCAGTTTATCCATCCGAGGCACCGGGGAGCTGTTTTTT
NA	TRBV7-9	NA	TRBJ2-1	CASSPGRGRAYNEQFF	TGTGCCAGCAGCCCCGGGCGGGGCAGGGCTTACAATGAGCAGTTCTTC
NA	TRBV2	NA	TRBJ2-1	CASSQPLVAGEQFF	TGTGCCAGCAGTCAACCTCTGGTTGCGGGTGAGCAGTTCTTC
NA	TRBV9	TRBD1	TRBJ1-5	CASSVGDRDNQPQHF	TGTGCCAGCAGCGTAGGGGACAGGGACAATCAGCCCCAGCATTTT
NA	TRBV7-9	NA	TRBJ1-5	CASSFYSSGSDSNQPQHF	TGTGCCAGCAGCTTTTACTCATCAGGCTCTGATAGCAATCAGCCCCAGCATTTT
NA	TRBV27	NA	TRBJ2-1	CASSLGPVRNEQFF	TGTGCCAGCAGTCTGGGCCCCGTCCGCAATGAGCAGTTCTTC
NA	TRBV5-1	TRBD2	TRBJ2-1	CASSLVASGRNEQFF	TGCGCCAGCAGCTTGGTGGCTAGCGGACGCAATGAGCAGTTCTTC
NA	TRBV7-8	TRBD2	TRBJ2-7	CASSPPLRLAGGREQYF	TGTGCCAGCAGCCCACCGCTCCGCCTAGCGGGGGGGCGCGAGCAGTACTTC
NA	TRBV7-9	NA	TRBJ1-4	CASSPGISVATNEKLFF	TGTGCCAGCAGCCCCGGAATCAGCGTTGCAACTAATGAAAAACTGTTTTTT